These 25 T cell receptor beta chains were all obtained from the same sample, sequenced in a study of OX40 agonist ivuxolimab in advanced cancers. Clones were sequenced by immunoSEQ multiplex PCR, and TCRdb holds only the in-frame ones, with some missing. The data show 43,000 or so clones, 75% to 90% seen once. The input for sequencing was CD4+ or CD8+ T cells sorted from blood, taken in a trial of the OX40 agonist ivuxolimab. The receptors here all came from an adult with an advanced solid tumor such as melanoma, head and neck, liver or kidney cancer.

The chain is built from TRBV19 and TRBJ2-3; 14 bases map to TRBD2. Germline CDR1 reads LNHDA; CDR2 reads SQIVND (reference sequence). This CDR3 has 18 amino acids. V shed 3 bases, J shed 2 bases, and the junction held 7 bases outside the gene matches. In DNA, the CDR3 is TGTGCCAGTAGTATTGGGGGACTAGCGGGAGCCACCACAGATACGCAGTATTTT. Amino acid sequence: CASSIGGLAGATTDTQYF.

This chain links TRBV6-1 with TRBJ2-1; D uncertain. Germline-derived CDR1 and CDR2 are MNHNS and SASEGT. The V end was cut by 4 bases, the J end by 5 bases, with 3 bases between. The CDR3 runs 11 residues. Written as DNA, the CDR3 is TGTGCCAGCAGTGTGGACAATGAGCAGTTCTTC. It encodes CASSVDNEQFF.

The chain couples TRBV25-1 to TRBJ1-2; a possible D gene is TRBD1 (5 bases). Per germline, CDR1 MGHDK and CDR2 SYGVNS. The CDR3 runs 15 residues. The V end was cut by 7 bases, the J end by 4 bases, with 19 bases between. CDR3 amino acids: CASIGPRGTVYGYTF. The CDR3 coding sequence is TGTGCCAGCATTGGGCCCCGGGGGACGGTCTATGGCTACACCTTC.

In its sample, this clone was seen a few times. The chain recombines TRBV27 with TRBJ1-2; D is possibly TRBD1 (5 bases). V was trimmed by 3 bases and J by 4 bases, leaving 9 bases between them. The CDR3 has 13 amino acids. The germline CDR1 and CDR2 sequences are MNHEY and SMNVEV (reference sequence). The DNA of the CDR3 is TGTGCCAGCAGTTTGGGACTTTCCTATGGCTACACCTTC. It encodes CASSLGLSYGYTF.

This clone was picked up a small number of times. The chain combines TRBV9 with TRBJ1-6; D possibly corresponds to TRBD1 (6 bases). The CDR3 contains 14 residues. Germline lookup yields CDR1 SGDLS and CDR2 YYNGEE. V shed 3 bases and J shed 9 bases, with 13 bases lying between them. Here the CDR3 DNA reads TGTGCCAGCAGCGGACTCGGGACAACTTCACCCCTCCACTTT. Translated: CASSGLGTTSPLHF.

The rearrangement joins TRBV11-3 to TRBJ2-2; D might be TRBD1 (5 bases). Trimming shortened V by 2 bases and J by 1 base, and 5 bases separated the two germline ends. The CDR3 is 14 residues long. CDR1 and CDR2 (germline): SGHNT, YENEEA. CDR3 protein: CASSLQGNTGELFF. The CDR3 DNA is TGTGCCAGCAGCTTACAGGGGAACACCGGGGAGCTGTTTTTT.

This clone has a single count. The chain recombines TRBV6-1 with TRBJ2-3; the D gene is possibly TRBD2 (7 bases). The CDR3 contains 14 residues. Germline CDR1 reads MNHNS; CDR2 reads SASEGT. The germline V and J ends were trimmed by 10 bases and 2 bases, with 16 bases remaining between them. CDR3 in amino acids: CAKVGGADTDTQYF. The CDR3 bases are TGTGCCAAAGTGGGGGGGGCGGACACAGATACGCAGTATTTT.

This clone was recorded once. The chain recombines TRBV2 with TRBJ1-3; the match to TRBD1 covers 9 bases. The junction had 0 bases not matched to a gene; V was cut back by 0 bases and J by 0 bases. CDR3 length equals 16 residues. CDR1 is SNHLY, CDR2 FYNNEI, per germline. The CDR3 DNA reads TGTGCCAGCAGTGAAGCGGGACAGGGCTCTGGAAACACCATATATTTT. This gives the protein CASSEAGQGSGNTIYF. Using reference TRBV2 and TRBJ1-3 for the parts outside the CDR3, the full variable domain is EPEVTQTPSHQVTQMGQEVILRCVPISNHLYFYWYRQILGQKVEFLVSFYNNEISEKSEIFDDQFSVERPDGSNFTLKIRSTKLEDSAMYFCASSEAGQGSGNTIYFGEGSWLTVV.

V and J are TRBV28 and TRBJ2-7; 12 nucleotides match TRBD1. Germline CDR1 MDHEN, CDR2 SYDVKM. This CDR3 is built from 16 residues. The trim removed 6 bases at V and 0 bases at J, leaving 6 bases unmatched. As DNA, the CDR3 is TGTGCCAGCAGGCCCGGGACAGGGGGCACCTCCTACGAGCAGTACTTC. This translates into CASRPGTGGTSYEQYF.

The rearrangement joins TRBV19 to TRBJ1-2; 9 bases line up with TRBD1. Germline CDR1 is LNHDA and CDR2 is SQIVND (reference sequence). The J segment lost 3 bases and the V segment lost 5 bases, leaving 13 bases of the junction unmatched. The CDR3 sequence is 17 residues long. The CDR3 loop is CASSSGQGSWEDYGYTF. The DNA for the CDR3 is TGTGCCAGTAGTTCTGGACAGGGGAGTTGGGAGGACTATGGCTACACCTTC.

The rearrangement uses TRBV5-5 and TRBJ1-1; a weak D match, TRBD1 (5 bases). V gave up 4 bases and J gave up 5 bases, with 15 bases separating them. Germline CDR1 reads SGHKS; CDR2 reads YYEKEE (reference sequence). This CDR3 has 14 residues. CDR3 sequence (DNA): TGTGCCAGCAGCCGCATAAGCGGGGGGACTGAAGCTTTCTTT. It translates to CASSRISGGTEAFF.

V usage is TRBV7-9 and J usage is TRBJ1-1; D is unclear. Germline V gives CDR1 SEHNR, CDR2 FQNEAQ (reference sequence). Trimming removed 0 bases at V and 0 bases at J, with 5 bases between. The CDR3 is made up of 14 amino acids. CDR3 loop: CASSLAEVNTEAFF. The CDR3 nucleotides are TGTGCCAGCAGCTTAGCGGAGGTGAACACTGAAGCTTTCTTT. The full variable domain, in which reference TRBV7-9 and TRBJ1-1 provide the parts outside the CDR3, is DTGVSQNPRHKITKRGQNVTFRCDPISEHNRLYWYRQTLGQGPEFLTYFQNEAQLEKSRLLSDRFSAERPKGSFSTLEIQRTEQGDSAMYLCASSLAEVNTEAFFGQGTRLTVV.

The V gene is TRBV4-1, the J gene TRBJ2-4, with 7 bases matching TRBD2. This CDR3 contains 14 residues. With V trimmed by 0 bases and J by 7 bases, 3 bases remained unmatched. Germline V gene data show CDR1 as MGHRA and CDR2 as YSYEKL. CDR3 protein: CASSQDGGFNIQYF. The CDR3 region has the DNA TGCGCCAGCAGCCAAGACGGGGGGTTTAACATTCAGTACTTC.

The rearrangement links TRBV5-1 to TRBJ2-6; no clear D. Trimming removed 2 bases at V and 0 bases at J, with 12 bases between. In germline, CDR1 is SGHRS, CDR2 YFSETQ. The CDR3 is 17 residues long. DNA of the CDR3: TGCGCCAGCAGCTTCGGGCAGTTCAGCTCTGGGGCCAACGTCCTGACTTTC. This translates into CASSFGQFSSGANVLTF.

Here the CDR3 reads CASSLGTSGAYNEQFF. The CDR3, as DNA: TGCGCCAGCAGCCTAGGGACTAGCGGGGCTTACAATGAGCAGTTCTTC. This chain connects TRBV5-1 to TRBJ2-1, with 13 nucleotides matching TRBD2. V trimming: 4 bases; J trimming: 4 bases; junction bases outside the gene matches: 5. The germline gives CDR1 SGHRS, CDR2 YFSETQ. This CDR3 is built from 16 residues.

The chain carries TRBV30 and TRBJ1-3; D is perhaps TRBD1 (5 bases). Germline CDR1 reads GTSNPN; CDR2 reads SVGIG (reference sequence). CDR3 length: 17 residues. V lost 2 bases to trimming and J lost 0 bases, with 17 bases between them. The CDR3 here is CAWSHTGQGYSGNTIYF. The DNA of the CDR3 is TGTGCCTGGAGTCATACGGGGCAGGGATACTCTGGAAACACCATATATTTT.

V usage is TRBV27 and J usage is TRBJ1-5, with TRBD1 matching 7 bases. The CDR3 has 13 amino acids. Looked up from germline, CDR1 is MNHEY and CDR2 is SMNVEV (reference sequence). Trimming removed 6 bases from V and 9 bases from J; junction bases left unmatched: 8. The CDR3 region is CASRAQGRGPQHF. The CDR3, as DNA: TGTGCCAGCAGGGCACAGGGGAGAGGGCCCCAGCATTTT.

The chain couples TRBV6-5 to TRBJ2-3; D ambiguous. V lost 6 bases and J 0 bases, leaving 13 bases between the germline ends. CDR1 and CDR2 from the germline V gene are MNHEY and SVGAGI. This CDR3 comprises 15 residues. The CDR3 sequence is CASSPVPPSTDTQYF. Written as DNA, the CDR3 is TGTGCCAGCAGCCCTGTACCCCCGAGCACAGATACGCAGTATTTT.

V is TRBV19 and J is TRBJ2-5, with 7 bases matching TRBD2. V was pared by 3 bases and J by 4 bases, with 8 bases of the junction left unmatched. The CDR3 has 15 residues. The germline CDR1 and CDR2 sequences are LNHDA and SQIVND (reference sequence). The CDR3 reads CASSIGWGGAETQYF. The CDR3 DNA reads TGTGCCAGTAGTATTGGATGGGGAGGGGCAGAGACCCAGTACTTC.

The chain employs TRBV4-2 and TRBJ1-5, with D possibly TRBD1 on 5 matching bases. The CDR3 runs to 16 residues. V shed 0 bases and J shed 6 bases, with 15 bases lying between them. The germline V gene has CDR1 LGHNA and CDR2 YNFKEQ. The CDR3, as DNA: TGTGCCAGCAGCCAAGACGGAGGGGCGCAAGGTCAGCCCCAGCATTTT. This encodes CASSQDGGAQGQPQHF.

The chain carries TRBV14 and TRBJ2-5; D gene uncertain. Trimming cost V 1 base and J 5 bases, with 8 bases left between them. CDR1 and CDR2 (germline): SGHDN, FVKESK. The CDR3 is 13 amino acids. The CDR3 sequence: CASSQGLRETQYF. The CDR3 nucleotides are TGTGCCAGCAGCCAAGGTTTAAGGGAGACCCAGTACTTC.

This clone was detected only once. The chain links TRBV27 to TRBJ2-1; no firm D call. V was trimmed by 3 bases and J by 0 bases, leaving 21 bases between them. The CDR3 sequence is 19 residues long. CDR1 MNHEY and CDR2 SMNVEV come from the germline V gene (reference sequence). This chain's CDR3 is CASSLRPGITPSSYNEQFF. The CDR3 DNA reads TGTGCCAGCAGTTTGAGGCCTGGAATCACTCCTAGCTCCTACAATGAGCAGTTCTTC.

The CDR3 loop is CASSQDLASSYNEQFF. CDR3 in DNA: TGCGCCAGCAGCCAAGATCTGGCTAGCTCCTACAATGAGCAGTTCTTC. The V gene is TRBV4-1, the J gene TRBJ2-1; D is unclear. The V gene lost 0 bases and the J gene lost 0 bases, with 9 bases spanning the gap. This CDR3 spans 16 amino acids. From germline, CDR1 is MGHRA and CDR2 YSYEKL.

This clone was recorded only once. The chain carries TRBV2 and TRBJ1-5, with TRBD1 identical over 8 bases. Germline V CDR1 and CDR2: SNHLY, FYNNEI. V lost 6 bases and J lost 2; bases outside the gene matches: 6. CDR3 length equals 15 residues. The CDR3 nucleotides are TGTGCCAGCAGGAAGGACAGGGAAGGCAATCAGCCCCAGCATTTT. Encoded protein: CASRKDREGNQPQHF.

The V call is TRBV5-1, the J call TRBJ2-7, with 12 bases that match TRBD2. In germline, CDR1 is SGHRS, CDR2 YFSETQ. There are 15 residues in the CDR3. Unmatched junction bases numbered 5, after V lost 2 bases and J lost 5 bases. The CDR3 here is CASSFGLAGGNEQYF. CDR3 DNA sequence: TGCGCCAGCAGCTTTGGGCTAGCGGGAGGGAACGAGCAGTACTTC.